This T cell receptor (beta chain) was observed in a study of CD8+ T cells in alopecia areata listed by TCRdb under 2018. Regarding the complete study: Treated patients were enrolled in an open-label pilot trial of oral tofacitinib, 5 to 10 mg twice daily, for moderate-to-severe alopecia areata. TCRbeta CDR3 regions were amplified by immunoSEQ multiplex PCR with 35 Vbeta forward and 13 Jbeta reverse primers. Tofacitinib was given for 6 to 18 months, followed by 6 months of follow-up off drug to assess delayed response and recurrence. Scalp clonality was compared among normal scalp (n=4), patchy alopecia areata scalp (n=8), and alopecia totalis/universalis scalp (n=8). The SALT score, which quantifies the percentage of affected scalp surface area, was used to measure disease severity in treated patients. On the human side, TCRbeta sequencing was run on scalp tissue and on sorted CD4+ and CD8+ peripheral blood T cells from healthy controls and from alopecia areata patients with either patchy or totalis/universalis disease. To study T cell clonal expansion in alopecia areata, the researchers applied high-throughput TCRbeta sequencing to both the C3H/HeJ mouse model and human patients. RNA came from the PAXgene miRNA kit for fixed scalp, the miRNeasy kit for PBMCs, and the RNeasy kit for mouse skin. Biopsies were taken from tofacitinib-treated patients at baseline and at 4 and 24 weeks of treatment, and a later scalp biopsy was taken in several of the tofacitinib-treated patients.

Interpreted using the paper, the time point label stands for: about four weeks on oral tofacitinib. The treatment or condition label on this specimen signifies: oral pan-JAK inhibitor, 5-10 mg twice daily. From alopecia areata patients, peripheral blood was collected along with lesional scalp punch biopsies. PBMCs were separated by density centrifugation and stained for CD3, CD4 and CD8, after which CD4+ and CD8+ T cells were sorted on a FACSAria. Germline trimming amounts to 8 bases on V and 8 bases on J, with 11 as the count of junction bases outside the gene matches. CDR1 and CDR2 (GTSNPN, SVGIG) derive from the germline V gene (reference sequence). The CDR3 runs 12 residues from the cysteine to the phenylalanine. The read is trimmed to its CDR3 DNA, 36 bases read in frame from base 1. The library was built by means of the immunoSEQ multiplex PCR assay. For TCR sequencing, RNA was extracted from every sample and reverse transcribed into cDNA to serve as template. SuperScript III was used to make first-strand cDNA, primed with a 2:1 mix of oligo-dT and random hexamers. Amplification bias was assessed with a synthetic immune receptor repertoire, and residual bias was removed computationally. The authors' analysis ran thus. After raw reads were preprocessed to remove errors, the CDR3 was defined following IMGT conventions as running from the conserved cysteine to phenylalanine. Clonality was computed by normalizing Shannon entropy by log2 of the number of productive unique TCRs and subtracting the result from 1. Whether scalp clones were CD4 or CD8 was inferred by matching scalp TCRbeta sequences against CD4 and CD8 repertoires sorted from blood. TCRdb carries this immuneACCESS record with in-frame sequences only. Its versions omit some clonotypes, under half of them owing to an unresolved V gene in the studies checked, with the rest unexplained. V, J and clone size were drawn from that table, and D and trimming were deduced from the DNA. The sample table shows fewer than 150,000 clones, and roughly 60% are seen once. Of the sample, under 35% falls within the top ten clones.

In the case of this clone: No antigen is known for it. Base quality data are lacking; no much larger clone is found one base away.

Results the study describes overall, beyond this receptor: Resident alphabeta T cells in normal human skin are also sequenced, complicating scalp TCR repertoire analysis, unlike mouse skin dominated by gammadelta T cells. During tofacitinib treatment, many expanded lesional clones remained in scalp and blood, and this persistence may partly explain relapse after treatment is stopped. Tofacitinib significantly lowered scalp clonality and the number of expanded CD8+ clones among the top 100 scalp clones. Because the treated cohort was small and had only one nonresponder, larger studies are needed to examine links between baseline CD8+ expansion and response. Higher clonality and more expanded CD8+ clones were observed in lesional scalp than in normal scalp, particularly in alopecia totalis/universalis, a finding suggestive of antigenic drive. Shared TCR sequences between patients were less evident than in mice, which may be partly attributable to HLA diversity in the patient population.

Here the sequenced sample was CD8+ T cells sorted from blood, taken at week 4, from a patient treated with tofacitinib. This clonotype was sampled from a human donor with alopecia areata. The chain links TRBV30 with TRBJ1-2; the central 7 bases match TRBD1. CDR3 protein: CAEQGTSLGYTF. The sequence in DNA is TGTGCCGAACAGGGGACCTCTCTAGGCTACACCTTC.